These 24 T cell receptor beta chains share one sample of origin, sequenced in a study of PD-1 blockade in classical Hodgkin lymphoma. Each and every patient relapsed after autologous stem cell transplantation, and patients got differing brentuximab vedotin exposure. Starting with thawed PBMCs, CD4+ T cells were purified by magnetic negative selection. The assay was immunoSEQ multiplex PCR, and TCRdb's table has in-frame clones only and misses some. The sample consists of several thousand clones, around four fifths of them appearing once. Source: CD4+ T cells from blood, taken at baseline. These receptors were obtained from a human donor with classical Hodgkin lymphoma.

The chain has TRBV2 and TRBJ1-4, with D perhaps TRBD1 (5 bases). Germline CDR1 reads SNHLY; CDR2 reads FYNNEI. This CDR3 contains 18 residues. The V gene lost 2 bases and the J gene lost 4 bases, with 20 bases spanning the gap. Here the CDR3 DNA reads TGTGCCAGCAGTGAACGGCAGGGATTTTTCCGGGGTAATGAAAAACTGTTTTTT. Protein: CASSERQGFFRGNEKLFF.

The gene calls are TRBV11-3 and TRBJ2-7, with 8 bases aligning to TRBD1. Germline V CDR1 and CDR2: SGHNT, YENEEA. CDR3 length: 13 amino acids. Trimming took 3 bases from V and 6 from J; bases not matched to a gene: 4. CDR3 DNA sequence: TGTGCCAGCAGCTTCAAGACAGGGGCCGAGCAGTACTTC. Amino acids: CASSFKTGAEQYF.

The V call is TRBV19, the J call TRBJ2-1; 7 bases agree with TRBD2. Trimming at V came to 3 bases and at J to 4 bases, leaving 9 bases not matched to a gene. From germline, CDR1 is LNHDA and CDR2 SQIVND (reference sequence). This CDR3 comprises 16 residues. The DNA of the CDR3 is TGTGCCAGTAGTATCTTAGGCGGGGGTATATACAATGAGCAGTTCTTC. It specifies CASSILGGGIYNEQFF. Full variable domain (remainder filled in from reference TRBV19 and TRBJ2-1): DGGITQSPKYLFRKEGQNVTLSCEQNLNHDAMYWYRQDPGQGLRLIYYSQIVNDFQKGDIAEGYSVSREKKESFPLTVTSAQKNPTAFYLCASSILGGGIYNEQFFGPGTRLTVL.

The chain employs TRBV6-5 and TRBJ1-1; no clear D. Germline loops: CDR1 MNHEY, CDR2 SVGAGI. V lost 5 bases, J lost 1 base, and 11 bases lay in between. CDR3 size: 14 residues. The CDR3 protein is CASSPPTSNTEAFF. Written as DNA, the CDR3 is TGTGCCAGCAGTCCGCCGACATCGAACACTGAAGCTTTCTTT.

This clone was counted between two and nine times. This chain connects TRBV4-3 to TRBJ2-3; D gene uncertain. This CDR3 comprises 13 residues. V gave up 1 base and J gave up 2 bases, with 4 bases separating them. Germline CDR1 is LGHNA and CDR2 is YSLEER. CDR3 amino acids: CASSQAPTDTQYF. The CDR3 nucleotides are TGCGCCAGCAGCCAAGCCCCCACAGATACGCAGTATTTT.

This chain connects TRBV27 to TRBJ1-6; D gene unclear. The CDR3 loop spans 14 amino acids. Germline V lookup: CDR1 MNHEY, CDR2 SMNVEV (reference sequence). V lost 5 bases and J 11 bases, leaving 16 bases between the germline ends. The chain's CDR3 is CASSPRDFGAPLHF. The CDR3 nucleotides are TGTGCCAGCAGTCCTCGGGATTTCGGGGCACCCCTCCACTTT.

The V gene is TRBV19, the J gene TRBJ1-3; D is perhaps TRBD1 (5 bases). The CDR3 runs 13 residues. The germline gives CDR1 LNHDA, CDR2 SQIVND (reference sequence). Deletions cut 6 bases from V and 7 bases from J, with 13 bases between. The chain's CDR3 is CASRQGFPNTIYF. The CDR3 DNA follows: TGTGCCAGTAGGCAGGGATTTCCGAACACCATATATTTT.

This clone was observed once. This chain links TRBV4-1 with TRBJ2-1, with D hard to call. The germline V and J ends were trimmed by 3 bases and 3 bases, with 0 bases remaining between them. The CDR3 totals 11 residues. Germline CDR1 reads MGHRA; CDR2 reads YSYEKL. CDR3 in DNA: TGCGCCAGCAGCCACTACAATGAGCAGTTCTTC. Protein product: CASSHYNEQFF.

The genes are TRBV28 and TRBJ1-5; TRBD1 matches 7 bases. Trimming at V came to 7 bases and at J to 0 bases, leaving 6 bases not matched to a gene. Germline V gene lookup returns CDR1 MDHEN and CDR2 SYDVKM. This CDR3 spans 15 amino acids. This CDR3 reads CASIRGGDSNQPQHF. The DNA for the CDR3 is TGTGCCAGCATCAGGGGGGGGGATAGCAATCAGCCCCAGCATTTT. The whole variable domain, remainder taken from reference TRBV28 and TRBJ1-5, is DVKVTQSSRYLVKRTGEKVFLECVQDMDHENMFWYRQDPGLGLRLIYFSYDVKMKEKGDIPEGYSVSREKKERFSLILESASTNQTSMYLCASIRGGDSNQPQHFGDGTRLSIL.

This chain links TRBV11-2 with TRBJ1-3; D is possibly TRBD1 (6 bases). Trimming pared 5 bases from V and 4 bases from J, leaving 9 bases between. Germline V gene lookup returns CDR1 SGHAT and CDR2 FQNNGV. CDR3 length: 13 residues. In nucleotides, the CDR3 is TGTGCCAGCAGCCGGGGGGCCGGAAACACCATATATTTT. It translates to CASSRGAGNTIYF.

The chain has TRBV9 and TRBJ2-1; D is perhaps TRBD2 (6 bases). V was clipped by 4 bases and J by 0 bases, with 8 bases between them. The CDR3 is 14 residues long. Germline values: CDR1 SGDLS, CDR2 YYNGEE. This CDR3 is CASSPGSSYNEQFF. Here the CDR3 DNA reads TGTGCCAGCAGCCCCGGGAGCTCCTACAATGAGCAGTTCTTC.

The chain recombines TRBV11-3 with TRBJ2-3; D is possibly TRBD2 (5 bases). Germline V gene sequence: CDR1 SGHNT, CDR2 YENEEA. The V end was cut by 4 bases, the J end by 8 bases, with 10 bases between. This CDR3 contains 12 residues. CDR3 sequence: CASSYGEGTQYF. For the CDR3, the DNA is TGTGCCAGCAGCTACGGAGAGGGTACGCAGTATTTT.

The V and J genes are TRBV2 and TRBJ2-1, with no clear D. The CDR3 has 15 amino acids. V gave up 3 bases and J gave up 1 base, with 10 bases separating them. In germline, CDR1 is SNHLY, CDR2 FYNNEI. The CDR3 DNA follows: TGTGCCAGCAGTGAGTCGGCAGCATCCTACAATGAGCAGTTCTTC. It codes for CASSESAASYNEQFF. Filled out from reference TRBV2 and TRBJ2-1, the complete variable domain reads EPEVTQTPSHQVTQMGQEVILRCVPISNHLYFYWYRQILGQKVEFLVSFYNNEISEKSEIFDDQFSVERPDGSNFTLKIRSTKLEDSAMYFCASSESAASYNEQFFGPGTRLTVL.

This chain joins TRBV10-3 and TRBJ1-2; D not resolved. Trimming shortened V by 8 bases and J by 3 bases, and 10 bases separated the two germline ends. In germline, CDR1 is ENHRY, CDR2 SYGVKD. There are 12 residues in the CDR3. The CDR3 DNA reads TGTGCCATCGGGGAGGGCGACTATGGCTACACCTTC. It encodes CAIGEGDYGYTF.

The chain uses TRBV7-6 and TRBJ1-6; no definite D call. Between the trimmed V and J ends, which lost 2 bases and 2 bases, there was a span of 13 bases. CDR1 SGHVS and CDR2 FNYEAQ come from the germline V gene. The CDR3 has 17 amino acids. CDR3 region: CASSLRGLSAYNSPLHF. The CDR3 DNA follows: TGTGCCAGCAGCTTACGGGGTTTGAGCGCCTATAATTCACCCCTCCACTTT.

This chain links TRBV13 with TRBJ2-1; a weak D match, TRBD1 (6 bases). CDR1 PRHDT and CDR2 FYEKMQ come from the germline V gene (reference sequence). The CDR3 consists of 15 residues. V was cut by 1 base and J by 4 bases, with 11 bases left in between. The CDR3 nucleotides are TGTGCCAGCAGCTTAGACAGGGATGAATACAATGAGCAGTTCTTC. Translated, it gives CASSLDRDEYNEQFF. Full variable domain (remainder filled in from reference TRBV13 and TRBJ2-1): AAGVIQSPRHLIKEKRETATLKCYPIPRHDTVYWYQQGPGQDPQFLISFYEKMQSDKGSIPDRFSAQQFSDYHSELNMSSLELGDSALYFCASSLDRDEYNEQFFGPGTRLTVL.

The CDR3 nucleotides read TGTGCCAGCAGTCGGTCTAGGAACACTGAAGCTTTCTTT. Protein sequence: CASSRSRNTEAFF. The V gene is TRBV6-5, the J gene TRBJ1-1; D unclear. V lost 5 bases and J 1 base, leaving 8 bases between the germline ends. The CDR3 is 13 residues long. In germline, CDR1 is MNHEY, CDR2 SVGAGI.

The chain recombines TRBV10-3 with TRBJ2-2, with 11 bases lining up with TRBD2. In germline, CDR1 is ENHRY, CDR2 SYGVKD. The CDR3 extends over 19 amino acids. V was clipped by 0 bases and J by 0 bases; unmatched bases: 6. DNA for the CDR3: TGTGCCATCAGTGAGTCGCTAGCGGGGGGTCCAGCGAACACCGGGGAGCTGTTTTTT. Its protein product is CAISESLAGGPANTGELFF.

The chain joins TRBV10-3 to TRBJ2-5, with TRBD1 identical over 7 bases. The V gene's germline CDR1 is ENHRY and CDR2 SYGVKD. The J segment lost 2 bases and the V segment lost 5 bases, leaving 5 bases of the junction unmatched. CDR3 length: 14 residues. CDR3 DNA sequence: TGTGCCATCAGTTCCCTGACAGGGCAAGAGACCCAGTACTTC. Protein: CAISSLTGQETQYF.

This sequence joins TRBV11-3 and TRBJ2-1, with no clear D. Trimming removed 2 bases at V and 6 bases at J, with 14 bases between. The CDR3 is 15 residues long. In germline, CDR1 is SGHNT, CDR2 YENEEA. CDR3 loop: CASSLQPLGTNEQFF. CDR3 sequence (DNA): TGTGCCAGCAGCTTACAACCTCTGGGTACCAATGAGCAGTTCTTC. Using reference TRBV11-3 and TRBJ2-1 for the parts outside the CDR3, the full variable domain is EAGVVQSPRYKIIEKKQPVAFWCNPISGHNTLYWYLQNLGQGPELLIRYENEEAVDDSQLPKDRFSAERLKGVDSTLKIQPAELGDSAVYLCASSLQPLGTNEQFFGPGTRLTVL.

Here the CDR3 reads CASSLERQHSGNTIYF. CDR3 nucleotides: TGTGCCAGCAGCTTAGAACGGCAGCACTCTGGAAACACCATATATTTT. This chain joins TRBV7-6 and TRBJ1-3, with D unclear. The germline gives CDR1 SGHVS, CDR2 FNYEAQ. Between the trimmed V and J ends, which lost 1 base and 0 bases, there was a span of 10 bases. This CDR3 is built from 16 residues. The whole variable domain, filled in from reference TRBV7-6 and TRBJ1-3, reads GAGVSQSPRYKVTKRGQDVALRCDPISGHVSLYWYRQALGQGPEFLTYFNYEAQQDKSGLPNDRFSAERPEGSISTLTIQRTEQRDSAMYRCASSLERQHSGNTIYFGEGSWLTVV.

The J gene is TRBJ2-7, the V gene TRBV30; the match to TRBD2 covers 8 bases. The CDR3 covers 16 residues. V gave up 5 bases and J gave up 7 bases; unmatched junction bases: 19. Germline V CDR1 and CDR2: GTSNPN, SVGIG (reference sequence). CDR3 nucleotides: TGTGCCTGGGTTTTATTTGCGGGGGGCCCCGTGAGGGAGCAGTACTTC. Amino acid sequence: CAWVLFAGGPVREQYF.

The chain joins TRBV5-1 to TRBJ1-2; possible D gene TRBD1, 5 bases. The CDR3 is made up of 14 amino acids. V gave up 2 bases and J gave up 4 bases, with 12 bases separating them. Germline CDR1 is SGHRS and CDR2 is YFSETQ. The CDR3 DNA follows: TGCGCCAGCAGCTTAGGGGAGGGGACCTATGGCTACACCTTC. As protein: CASSLGEGTYGYTF.

The CDR3 coding sequence is TGTGCCAGCAGCTCGGGACTCCTGACCCACTACGAGCAGTACTTC. Its translation: CASSSGLLTHYEQYF. The chain couples TRBV11-2 to TRBJ2-7, with D perhaps TRBD2 (6 bases). From germline, CDR1 is SGHAT and CDR2 FQNNGV. The CDR3 has 15 amino acids. V was clipped by 4 bases and J by 3 bases, with 16 bases between them.